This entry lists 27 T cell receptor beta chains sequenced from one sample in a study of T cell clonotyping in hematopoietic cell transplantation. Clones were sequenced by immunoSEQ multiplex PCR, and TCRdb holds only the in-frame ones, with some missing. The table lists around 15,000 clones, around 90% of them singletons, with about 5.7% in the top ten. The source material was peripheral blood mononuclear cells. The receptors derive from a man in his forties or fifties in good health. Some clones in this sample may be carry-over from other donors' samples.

The CDR3 DNA follows: TGTGCCAGCAGCGCGATACAGGGCTACGAGCAGTACTTC. Translating gives CASSAIQGYEQYF. The rearrangement joins TRBV11-3 to TRBJ2-7; the D gene is possibly TRBD1 (6 bases). Germline values: CDR1 SGHNT, CDR2 YENEEA. Trimming cost V 5 bases and J 3 bases, with 11 bases left between them. The CDR3 length is 13 residues.

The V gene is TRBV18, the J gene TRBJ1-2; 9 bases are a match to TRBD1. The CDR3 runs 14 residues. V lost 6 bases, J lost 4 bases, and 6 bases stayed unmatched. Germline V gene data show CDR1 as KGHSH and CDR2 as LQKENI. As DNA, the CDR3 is TGTGCCAGCTCTCCCGGGACAGGGATCTATGGCTACACCTTC. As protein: CASSPGTGIYGYTF.

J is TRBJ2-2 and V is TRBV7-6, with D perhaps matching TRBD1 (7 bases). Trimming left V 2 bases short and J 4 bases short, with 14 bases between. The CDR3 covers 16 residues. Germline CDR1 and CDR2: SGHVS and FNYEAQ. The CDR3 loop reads CASSLIGGQPTGELFF. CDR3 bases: TGTGCCAGCAGCTTAATCGGGGGACAGCCCACCGGGGAGCTGTTTTTT. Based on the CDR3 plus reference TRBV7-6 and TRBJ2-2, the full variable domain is GAGVSQSPRYKVTKRGQDVALRCDPISGHVSLYWYRQALGQGPEFLTYFNYEAQQDKSGLPNDRFSAERPEGSISTLTIQRTEQRDSAMYRCASSLIGGQPTGELFFGEGSRLTVL.

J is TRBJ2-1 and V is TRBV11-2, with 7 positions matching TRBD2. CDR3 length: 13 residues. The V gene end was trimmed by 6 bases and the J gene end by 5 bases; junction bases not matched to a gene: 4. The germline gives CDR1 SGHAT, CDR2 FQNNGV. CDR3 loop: CASRASGHNEQFF. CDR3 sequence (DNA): TGTGCCAGCAGGGCTAGCGGCCACAATGAGCAGTTCTTC.

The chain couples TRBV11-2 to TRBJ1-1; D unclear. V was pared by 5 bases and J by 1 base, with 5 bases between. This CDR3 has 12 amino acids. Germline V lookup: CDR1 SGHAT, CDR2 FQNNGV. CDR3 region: CASSRTNTEAFF. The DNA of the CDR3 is TGTGCCAGCAGCCGGACGAACACTGAAGCTTTCTTT. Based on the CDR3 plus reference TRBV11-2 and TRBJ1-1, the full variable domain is EAGVAQSPRYKIIEKRQSVAFWCNPISGHATLYWYQQILGQGPKLLIQFQNNGVVDDSQLPKDRFSAERLKGVDSTLKIQPAKLEDSAVYLCASSRTNTEAFFGQGTRLTVV.

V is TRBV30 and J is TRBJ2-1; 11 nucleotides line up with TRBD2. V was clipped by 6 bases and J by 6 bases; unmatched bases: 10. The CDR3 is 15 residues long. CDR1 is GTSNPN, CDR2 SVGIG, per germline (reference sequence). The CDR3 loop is CACPTLAGVSNEQFF. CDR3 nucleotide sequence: TGTGCCTGTCCAACACTAGCGGGAGTATCCAATGAGCAGTTCTTC. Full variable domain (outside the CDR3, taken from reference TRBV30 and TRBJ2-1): SQTIHQWPATLVQPVGSPLSLECTVEGTSNPNLYWYRQAAGRGLQLLFYSVGIGQISSEVPQNLSASRPQDRQFILSSKKLLLSDSGFYLCACPTLAGVSNEQFFGPGTRLTVL.

CDR3 region: CAWSAQAGELFF. In DNA, the CDR3 is TGTGCCTGGAGTGCACAGGCCGGGGAGCTGTTTTTT. This rearrangement joins TRBV30 to TRBJ2-2, with TRBD1 as a possible D gene (5 bases). V lost 1 base and J 6 bases, leaving 6 bases between the germline ends. Germline V gene lookup returns CDR1 GTSNPN and CDR2 SVGIG (reference sequence). The CDR3 length is 12 residues.

The CDR3, as DNA: TGTGCCAGCAGCCAGGGGGGACAGGACCAGCCCCAGCATTTT. Translating it yields CASSQGGQDQPQHF. The chain is built from TRBV4-2 and TRBJ1-5, with 8 positions matching TRBD1. CDR1 and CDR2 (germline): LGHNA, YNFKEQ. This CDR3 contains 14 residues. The V segment lost 3 bases and the J segment 7 bases; nucleotides outside the gene matches: 5.

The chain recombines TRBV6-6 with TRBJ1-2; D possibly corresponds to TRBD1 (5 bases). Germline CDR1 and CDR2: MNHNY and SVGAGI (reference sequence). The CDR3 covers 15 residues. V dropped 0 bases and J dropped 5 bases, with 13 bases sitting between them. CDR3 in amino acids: CASSYSRDAPYGYTF. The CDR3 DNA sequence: TGTGCCAGCAGTTACTCCCGGGACGCCCCTTATGGCTACACCTTC.

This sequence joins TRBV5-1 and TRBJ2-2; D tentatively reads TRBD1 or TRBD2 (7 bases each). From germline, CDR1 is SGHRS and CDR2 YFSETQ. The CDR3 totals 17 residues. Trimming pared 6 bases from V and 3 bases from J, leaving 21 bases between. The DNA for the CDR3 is TGCGCCAGCACGACACGGGGAGGGGGCGCAGACACCGGGGAGCTGTTTTTT. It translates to CASTTRGGGADTGELFF.

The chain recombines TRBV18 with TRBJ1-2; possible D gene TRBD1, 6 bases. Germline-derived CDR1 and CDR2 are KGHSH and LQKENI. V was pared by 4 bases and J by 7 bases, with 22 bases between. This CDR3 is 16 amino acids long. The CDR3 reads CASSRGEGGAFGGYTF. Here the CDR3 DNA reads TGTGCCAGCTCACGAGGCGAAGGGGGGGCGTTCGGTGGCTACACCTTC.

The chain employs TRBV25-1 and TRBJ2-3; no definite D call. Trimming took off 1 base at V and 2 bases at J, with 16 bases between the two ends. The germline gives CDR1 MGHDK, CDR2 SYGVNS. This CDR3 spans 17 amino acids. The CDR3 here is CASSELELEPFTDTQYF. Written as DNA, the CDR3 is TGTGCCAGCAGTGAATTGGAATTGGAACCCTTCACAGATACGCAGTATTTT.

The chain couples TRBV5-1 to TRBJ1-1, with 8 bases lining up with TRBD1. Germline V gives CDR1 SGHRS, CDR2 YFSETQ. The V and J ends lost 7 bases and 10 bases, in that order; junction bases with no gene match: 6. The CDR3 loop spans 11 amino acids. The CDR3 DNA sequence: TGCGCCAGCCGAGGACAGGGCGTAGCTTTCTTT. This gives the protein CASRGQGVAFF. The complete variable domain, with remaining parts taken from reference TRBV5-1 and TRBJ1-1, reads KAGVTQTPRYLIKTRGQQVTLSCSPISGHRSVSWYQQTPGQGLQFLFEYFSETQRNKGNFPGRFSGRQFSNSRSEMNVSTLELGDSALYLCASRGQGVAFFGQGTRLTVV.

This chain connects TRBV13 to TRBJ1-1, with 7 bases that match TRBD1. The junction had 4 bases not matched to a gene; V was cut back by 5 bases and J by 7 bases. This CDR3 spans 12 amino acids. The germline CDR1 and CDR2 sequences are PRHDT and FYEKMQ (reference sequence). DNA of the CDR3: TGTGCCAGCAGCCCCGGGACAGTTGAAGCTTTCTTT. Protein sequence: CASSPGTVEAFF.

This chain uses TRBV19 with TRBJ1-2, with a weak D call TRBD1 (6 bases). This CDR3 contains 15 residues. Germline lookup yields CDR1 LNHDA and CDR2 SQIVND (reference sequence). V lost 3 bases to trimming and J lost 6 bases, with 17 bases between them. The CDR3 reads CASSIPRTGNHGYTF. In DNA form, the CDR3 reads TGTGCCAGTAGTATCCCCCGAACAGGGAACCATGGCTACACCTTC.

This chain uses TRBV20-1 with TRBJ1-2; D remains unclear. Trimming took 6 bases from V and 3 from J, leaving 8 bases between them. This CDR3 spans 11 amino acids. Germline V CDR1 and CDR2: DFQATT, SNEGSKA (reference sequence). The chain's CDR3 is CSAWKDYGYTF. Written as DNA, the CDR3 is TGCAGTGCGTGGAAGGACTATGGCTACACCTTC.

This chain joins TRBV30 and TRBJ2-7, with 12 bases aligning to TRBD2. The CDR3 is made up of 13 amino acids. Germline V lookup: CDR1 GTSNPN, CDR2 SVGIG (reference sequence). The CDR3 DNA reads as TGTGCAACCGAGCTAGCGGGAGGGTTCGAGCAGTACTTC. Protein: CATELAGGFEQYF.

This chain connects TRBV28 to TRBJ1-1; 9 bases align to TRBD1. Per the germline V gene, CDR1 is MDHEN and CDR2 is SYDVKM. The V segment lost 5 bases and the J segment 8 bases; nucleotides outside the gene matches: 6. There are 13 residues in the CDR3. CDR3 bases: TGTGCCAGCAGTCGGGACAGGGTTACCGAAGCTTTCTTT. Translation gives CASSRDRVTEAFF.

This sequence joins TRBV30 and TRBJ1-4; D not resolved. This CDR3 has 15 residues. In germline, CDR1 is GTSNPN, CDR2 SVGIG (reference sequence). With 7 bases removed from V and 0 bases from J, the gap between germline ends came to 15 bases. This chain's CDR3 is CASEGGSATNEKLFF. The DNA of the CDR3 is TGTGCCTCCGAGGGAGGTTCCGCAACTAATGAAAAACTGTTTTTT.

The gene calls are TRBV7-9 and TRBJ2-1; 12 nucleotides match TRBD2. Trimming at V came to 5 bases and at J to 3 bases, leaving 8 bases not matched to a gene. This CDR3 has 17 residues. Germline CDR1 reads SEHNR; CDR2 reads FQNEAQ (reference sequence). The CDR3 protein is CASSQTSGGISYNEQFF. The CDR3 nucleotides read TGTGCCAGCAGCCAGACTAGCGGGGGTATCAGCTACAATGAGCAGTTCTTC.

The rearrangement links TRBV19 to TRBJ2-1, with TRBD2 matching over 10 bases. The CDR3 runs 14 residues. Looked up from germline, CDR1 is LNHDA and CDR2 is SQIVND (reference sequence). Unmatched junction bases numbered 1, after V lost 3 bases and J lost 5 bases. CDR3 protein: CASSIGTSDNEQFF. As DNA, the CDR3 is TGTGCCAGTAGTATCGGGACTAGCGACAATGAGCAGTTCTTC.

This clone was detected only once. CDR3 sequence reads: CASSLDYVSGGLTNEQFF. Written as DNA, the CDR3 is TGTGCCAGCAGCTTAGATTACGTCTCCGGTGGGCTCACCAATGAGCAGTTCTTC. The J gene is TRBJ2-1, the V gene TRBV11-3; D call uncertain. Trimming pared 0 bases from V and 6 bases from J, leaving 21 bases between. This CDR3 region has 18 residues. Germline loops: CDR1 SGHNT, CDR2 YENEEA.

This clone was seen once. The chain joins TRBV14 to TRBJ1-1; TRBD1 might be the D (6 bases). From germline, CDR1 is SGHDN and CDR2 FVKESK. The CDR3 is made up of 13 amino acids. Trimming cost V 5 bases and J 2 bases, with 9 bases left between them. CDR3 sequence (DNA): TGTGCCAGCAGCTCACAGGGAAACACTGAAGCTTTCTTT. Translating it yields CASSSQGNTEAFF.

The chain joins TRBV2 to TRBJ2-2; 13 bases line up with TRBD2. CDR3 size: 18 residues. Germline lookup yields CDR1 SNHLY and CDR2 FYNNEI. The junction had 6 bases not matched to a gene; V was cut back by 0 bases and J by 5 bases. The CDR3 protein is CASSEARLAGGGTGELFF. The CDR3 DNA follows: TGTGCCAGCAGTGAAGCGCGACTAGCGGGGGGTGGTACCGGGGAGCTGTTTTTT.

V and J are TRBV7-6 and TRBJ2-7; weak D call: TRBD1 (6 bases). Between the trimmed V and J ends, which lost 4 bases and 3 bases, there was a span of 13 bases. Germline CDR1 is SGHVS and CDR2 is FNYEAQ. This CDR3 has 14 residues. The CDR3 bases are TGTGCCAGCAGCTCAGGGGACGGGTACTACGAGCAGTACTTC. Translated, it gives CASSSGDGYYEQYF. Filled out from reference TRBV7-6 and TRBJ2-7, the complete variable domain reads GAGVSQSPRYKVTKRGQDVALRCDPISGHVSLYWYRQALGQGPEFLTYFNYEAQQDKSGLPNDRFSAERPEGSISTLTIQRTEQRDSAMYRCASSSGDGYYEQYFGPGTRLTVT.

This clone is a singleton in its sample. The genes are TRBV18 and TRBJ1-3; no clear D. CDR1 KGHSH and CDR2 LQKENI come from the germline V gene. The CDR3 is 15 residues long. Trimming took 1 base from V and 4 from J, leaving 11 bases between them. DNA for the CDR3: TGTGCCAGCTCACCACTAAGAGACACCGGAAACACCATATATTTT. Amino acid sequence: CASSPLRDTGNTIYF.

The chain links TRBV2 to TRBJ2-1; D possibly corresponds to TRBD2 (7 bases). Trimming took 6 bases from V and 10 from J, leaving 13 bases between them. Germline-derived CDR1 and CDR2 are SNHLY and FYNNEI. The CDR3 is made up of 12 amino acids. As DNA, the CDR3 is TGTGCCAGCAGGAGACGGGGGGCCGAGCAGTTCTTC. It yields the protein CASRRRGAEQFF.